The 31 T cell receptor beta chains listed next were all sequenced from one sample in a study of shared clonotypes between healthy human individuals. The table came from immunoSEQ multiplex PCR; TCRdb's copy has only in-frame clones and leaves some out. The sample comprises around 700,000 clones, 60% to 80% of which are singletons, and about 2% rests with the top ten. Sequenced material: memory CD4+ T cells sorted from blood. Subset in this sample: CD45RA-negative fraction. These receptors came from a woman aged 25-40 years in good health.

The V gene is TRBV28, the J gene TRBJ2-5, with 8 bases that match TRBD2. The ends lost 6 bases at V and 1 base at J; junction bases unmatched: 7. The CDR3 sequence is 15 residues long. Germline V gives CDR1 MDHEN, CDR2 SYDVKM. CDR3 in DNA: TGTGCCAGCAGATCTCTCGGGACTAGCCAAGAGACCCAGTACTTC. This encodes CASRSLGTSQETQYF.

The CDR3 DNA sequence: TGTGCCTGGACCTCGACAGGGGGGCCGAATTCACCCCTCCACTTT. This encodes CAWTSTGGPNSPLHF. This chain joins TRBV30 and TRBJ1-6; 9 nucleotides agree with TRBD1. Trimming took 4 bases from V and 7 from J; bases not matched to a gene: 8. The CDR3 sequence is 15 residues long. Germline assignment: CDR1 GTSNPN and CDR2 SVGIG (reference sequence).

This clone has more than one count but fewer than ten. The chain has TRBV29-1 and TRBJ2-3; TRBD2 matches 8 bases. V gave up 4 bases and J gave up 4 bases; unmatched junction bases: 7. Germline V lookup: CDR1 SQVTM, CDR2 ANQGSEA. The CDR3 is 14 residues long. CDR3 residues: CSVGAGGGPDTQYF. CDR3 nucleotide sequence: TGCAGCGTTGGGGCGGGAGGTGGCCCAGATACGCAGTATTTT.

This sequence joins TRBV10-3 and TRBJ2-5; D remains unclear. Trimming took off 4 bases at V and 1 base at J, with 13 bases between the two ends. CDR1 is ENHRY, CDR2 SYGVKD, per germline. The CDR3 length is 15 residues. The DNA for the CDR3 is TGTGCCATCAGTGGCAAGGGAAGGATCCAAGAGACCCAGTACTTC. Protein: CAISGKGRIQETQYF.

This chain uses TRBV19 with TRBJ2-7, with a weak D call TRBD1 (6 bases). Germline assignment: CDR1 LNHDA and CDR2 SQIVND (reference sequence). V lost 5 bases to trimming and J lost 6 bases, with 29 bases between them. The CDR3 has 18 residues. CDR3 sequence reads: CASSAPSRTASLGFEQYF. The DNA of the CDR3 is TGTGCCAGTAGTGCCCCTTCTAGGACAGCGAGCTTGGGCTTCGAGCAGTACTTC.

This chain links TRBV7-2 with TRBJ2-5, with D unresolved. The CDR3 length is 14 residues. The germline CDR1 and CDR2 sequences are SGHTA and FQGNSA. The V end was cut by 4 bases, the J end by 2 bases, with 11 bases between. The CDR3 coding sequence is TGTGCCAGCAGCTATTCAAGGAATCAAGAGACCCAGTACTTC. This sequence encodes CASSYSRNQETQYF.

This chain connects TRBV19 to TRBJ1-3; no reliable D call. The CDR3 has 16 residues. CDR1 and CDR2 from the germline V gene are LNHDA and SQIVND (reference sequence). Trimming stripped 3 bases from V and 0 bases from J, with 12 bases between. CDR3 DNA sequence: TGTGCCAGTAGTATGCAGGACTGTAGCTCTGGAAACACCATATATTTT. This encodes CASSMQDCSSGNTIYF.

This chain links TRBV30 with TRBJ1-1, with TRBD1 matching over 7 bases. Germline V CDR1 and CDR2: GTSNPN, SVGIG (reference sequence). The CDR3 is 13 amino acids. With V trimmed by 4 bases and J by 3 bases, 5 bases remained unmatched. CDR3 sequence (DNA): TGTGCCTGGATCTTCGACAGGGACACTGAAGCTTTCTTT. It encodes CAWIFDRDTEAFF.

The chain has TRBV7-7 and TRBJ2-3; 10 bases match TRBD2. CDR1 is SSHAT and CDR2 is FNYEAQ in the germline V gene (reference sequence). The CDR3 runs 16 residues. Germline trimming cut 1 base from V and 3 bases from J; bases unmatched to any gene: 4. Here the CDR3 DNA reads TGTGCCAGCAGCTTAGGTCGGACTAGCGGTACAGATACGCAGTATTTT. Translating gives CASSLGRTSGTDTQYF.

The chain couples TRBV28 to TRBJ1-5; D uncertain. This CDR3 is built from 12 residues. Trimming removed 7 bases at V and 4 bases at J, with 8 bases between. Per the germline V gene, CDR1 is MDHEN and CDR2 is SYDVKM. The chain's CDR3 is CASNGPNQPQHF. The CDR3 DNA reads as TGTGCCAGCAATGGTCCTAATCAGCCCCAGCATTTT.

This sequence joins TRBV4-1 and TRBJ2-7, with 7 bases identical to TRBD1. The CDR3 runs 16 residues. In germline, CDR1 is MGHRA, CDR2 YSYEKL. J lost 2 bases, V lost 3 bases, and 10 bases had no gene match. The CDR3 DNA is TGCGCCAGCAGCCATTCCACTCGGACAGGAACCTACGAGCAGTACTTC. Translated: CASSHSTRTGTYEQYF.

V and J are TRBV6-6 and TRBJ2-1; 14 positions agree with TRBD2. CDR1 and CDR2 from the germline V gene are MNHNY and SVGAGI (reference sequence). V lost 5 bases to trimming and J lost 3 bases; unmatched junction nucleotides: 3. This CDR3 region has 16 residues. CDR3 nucleotides: TGTGCCAGCAGTCGCGGGACTAGCGGGGGCTACAATGAGCAGTTCTTC. This codes for CASSRGTSGGYNEQFF.

The V and J genes are TRBV5-1 and TRBJ2-3; 11 nucleotides match TRBD2. V lost 4 bases and J lost 2; bases outside the gene matches: 9. This CDR3 comprises 17 residues. CDR1 and CDR2 from the germline V gene are SGHRS and YFSETQ. The CDR3 nucleotides are TGCGCCAGCAGCCTGGTACTAGCGGGGGTGCTCACAGATACGCAGTATTTT. It translates to CASSLVLAGVLTDTQYF. The full variable domain, completed using reference TRBV5-1 and TRBJ2-3, is KAGVTQTPRYLIKTRGQQVTLSCSPISGHRSVSWYQQTPGQGLQFLFEYFSETQRNKGNFPGRFSGRQFSNSRSEMNVSTLELGDSALYLCASSLVLAGVLTDTQYFGPGTRLTVL.

The CDR3 is CASSLVYGEKLFF. The CDR3 coding sequence is TGTGCCAGCAGCTTAGTATATGGTGAAAAACTGTTTTTT. This rearrangement joins TRBV11-3 to TRBJ1-4; D gene unclear. Trimming removed 1 base at V and 7 bases at J, with 7 bases between. This CDR3 contains 13 residues. Germline V gives CDR1 SGHNT, CDR2 YENEEA.

This clone was observed a single time. V usage is TRBV28 and J usage is TRBJ1-1; no reliable D call. This CDR3 contains 12 residues. Per the germline V gene, CDR1 is MDHEN and CDR2 is SYDVKM. V was shortened by 5 bases and J by 8 bases, with 12 bases between the two germline ends. The CDR3 DNA reads as TGTGCCAGCAGTCCCGAGGTCGGCGAAGCTTTCTTT. It specifies CASSPEVGEAFF.

The chain couples TRBV5-1 to TRBJ2-3; D remains unclear. This CDR3 comprises 16 residues. The V end lost 0 bases, the J end lost 2 bases, and 13 bases lay between the germline ends. From germline, CDR1 is SGHRS and CDR2 YFSETQ. The CDR3: CASSLAVAGHTDTQYF. The CDR3 region has the DNA TGCGCCAGCAGCTTGGCCGTGGCAGGCCACACAGATACGCAGTATTTT.

V gene TRBV5-6 combines with J gene TRBJ1-2; D unclear. Trimming took 0 bases from V and 8 from J, leaving 14 bases between them. Per the germline V gene, CDR1 is SGHDT and CDR2 is YYEEEE. The CDR3 is made up of 14 amino acids. CDR3 amino acids: CASSLVRQFGGYTF. The DNA for the CDR3 is TGTGCCAGCAGCTTGGTTAGGCAGTTCGGCGGCTACACCTTC.

This clone was observed a handful of times. This sample also contains other DNA sequences that code for the same CDR3. This chain connects TRBV28 to TRBJ1-3, with D tentatively TRBD1 (5 bases). This CDR3 is 13 amino acids long. Trimming took 6 bases from V and 1 from J, leaving 7 bases between them. The germline gives CDR1 MDHEN, CDR2 SYDVKM. The CDR3 bases are TGTGCCAGCAGCGACAGTTCTGGAAACACCATATATTTT. It specifies CASSDSSGNTIYF. The complete variable domain, with remaining parts taken from reference TRBV28 and TRBJ1-3, reads DVKVTQSSRYLVKRTGEKVFLECVQDMDHENMFWYRQDPGLGLRLIYFSYDVKMKEKGDIPEGYSVSREKKERFSLILESASTNQTSMYLCASSDSSGNTIYFGEGSWLTVV.

This chain connects TRBV25-1 to TRBJ2-1; 13 bases fit TRBD2. V lost 5 bases to trimming and J lost 4 bases; unmatched junction nucleotides: 8. Germline CDR1 MGHDK, CDR2 SYGVNS. The CDR3 consists of 17 residues. The CDR3 spells CASSPTTSGRLYNEQFF. CDR3 nucleotide sequence: TGTGCCAGCAGTCCTACGACTAGCGGGAGGCTATACAATGAGCAGTTCTTC.

V and J are TRBV7-2 and TRBJ2-7; D remains ambiguous. Trimming removed 1 base from V and 2 bases from J, with 9 bases in between. CDR3 length equals 14 residues. CDR1 SGHTA and CDR2 FQGNSA come from the germline V gene. Here the CDR3 DNA reads TGTGCCAGCAGCTTAGACGGTGACGCCTACGAGCAGTACTTC. Translation: CASSLDGDAYEQYF.

This clone was observed a few times. The J gene is TRBJ2-1, the V gene TRBV25-1; tentatively, D is TRBD1 (6 bases). V lost 5 bases and J lost 8, with 13 bases in between. The CDR3 length is 13 residues. Germline V CDR1 and CDR2: MGHDK, SYGVNS. CDR3 in DNA: TGTGCCAGCAGTCCTACCAGGGGTGATGAGCAGTTCTTC. As protein: CASSPTRGDEQFF.

This chain links TRBV11-2 with TRBJ2-7; D remains ambiguous. The germline gives CDR1 SGHAT, CDR2 FQNNGV. This CDR3 comprises 15 residues. Trimming removed 0 bases from V and 6 bases from J, with 15 bases in between. The CDR3 spells CASSLDAGSVVEQYF. CDR3 nucleotide sequence: TGTGCCAGCAGCTTAGATGCAGGATCGGTGGTCGAGCAGTACTTC.

The rearrangement links TRBV5-1 to TRBJ2-1; D unclear. Germline V lookup: CDR1 SGHRS, CDR2 YFSETQ. V was pared by 0 bases and J by 4 bases, with 11 bases between. The CDR3 spans 15 residues. CDR3 sequence (DNA): TGCGCCAGCAGCTTGGATTCCCCAGAATACAATGAGCAGTTCTTC. Protein: CASSLDSPEYNEQFF.

The chain recombines TRBV27 with TRBJ2-7, with D possibly TRBD2 on 5 matching bases. V lost 3 bases and J lost 7, with 13 bases in between. Germline V gene data show CDR1 as MNHEY and CDR2 as SMNVEV (reference sequence). CDR3 length equals 13 residues. CDR3 bases: TGTGCCAGCAGTTTCGGGATGGGGTGGGAGCAGTACTTC. It is translated as CASSFGMGWEQYF.

Note on this clone: This sample also contains other DNA sequences that code for the same CDR3. The chain couples TRBV29-1 to TRBJ1-1; TRBD1 is a possible D gene (6 bases). Germline assignment: CDR1 SQVTM and CDR2 ANQGSEA. V was cut by 5 bases and J by 1 base, with 8 bases left in between. CDR3 length equals 12 residues. Here the CDR3 reads CSVTQGNTEAFF. As DNA, the CDR3 is TGCAGCGTTACACAGGGGAACACTGAAGCTTTCTTT. The entire variable domain, with the rest obtained from reference TRBV29-1 and TRBJ1-1, is as follows: SAVISQKPSRDICQRGTSLTIQCQVDSQVTMMFWYRQQPGQSLTLIATANQGSEATYESGFVIDKFPISRPNLTFSTLTVSNMSPEDSSIYLCSVTQGNTEAFFGQGTRLTVV.

V usage is TRBV4-2 and J usage is TRBJ1-2; D perhaps matches TRBD1 (5 bases). Germline V gene sequence: CDR1 LGHNA, CDR2 YNFKEQ. The CDR3 extends over 14 amino acids. V was trimmed by 0 bases and J by 5 bases, leaving 10 bases between them. CDR3 protein: CASSQDRGVYGYTF. In DNA, the CDR3 is TGTGCCAGCAGCCAAGATCGGGGGGTGTATGGCTACACCTTC.

The chain uses TRBV7-8 and TRBJ1-3, with a weak D call TRBD1 (6 bases). V lost 6 bases and J lost 4, with 10 bases in between. CDR3 length: 13 amino acids. Germline V gene sequence: CDR1 SGHVS, CDR2 FQNEAQ. The CDR3, as DNA: TGTGCCAGCAGTTGGGACACAGGAAACACCATATATTTT. Translation: CASSWDTGNTIYF.

This clone appeared a few times. The V and J genes are TRBV6-5 and TRBJ2-7; tentatively, D is TRBD2 (5 bases). V lost 0 bases and J lost 12, with 24 bases in between. The CDR3 length is 16 residues. CDR1 is MNHEY and CDR2 is SVGAGI in the germline V gene. The CDR3 DNA follows: TGTGCCAGCAGTTACTCGATCCAAGGGTCTAGCCGCCGGAGGTACTTC. Encoded protein: CASSYSIQGSSRRRYF.

This rearrangement joins TRBV6-5 to TRBJ2-2; no firm D call. The V and J ends lost 3 bases and 5 bases respectively, with 7 bases between them. Germline CDR1 MNHEY, CDR2 SVGAGI. There are 13 residues in the CDR3. CDR3 in DNA: TGTGCCAGCAGTTATGTGGGGACCGGGGAGCTGTTTTTT. Its translation is CASSYVGTGELFF.

The rearrangement links TRBV20-1 to TRBJ2-5; D not resolved. This CDR3 is built from 11 residues. Germline V lookup: CDR1 DFQATT, CDR2 SNEGSKA (reference sequence). The ends were cut back, 0 bases at V and 5 bases at J, with 4 bases in the middle. In DNA, the CDR3 is TGCAGTGCTAGAGATGTGGAGACCCAGTACTTC. This translates into CSARDVETQYF.

The rearrangement links TRBV7-2 to TRBJ2-4; TRBD1 aligns across 7 bases. Germline trimming cut 7 bases from V and 1 base from J; bases unmatched to any gene: 13. Germline V gene lookup returns CDR1 SGHTA and CDR2 FQGNSA. CDR3 length: 17 residues. For the CDR3, the DNA is TGTGCCAGCACCCCCTACGGGACAGAATTGGCCAAAAACATTCAGTACTTC. It codes for CASTPYGTELAKNIQYF.